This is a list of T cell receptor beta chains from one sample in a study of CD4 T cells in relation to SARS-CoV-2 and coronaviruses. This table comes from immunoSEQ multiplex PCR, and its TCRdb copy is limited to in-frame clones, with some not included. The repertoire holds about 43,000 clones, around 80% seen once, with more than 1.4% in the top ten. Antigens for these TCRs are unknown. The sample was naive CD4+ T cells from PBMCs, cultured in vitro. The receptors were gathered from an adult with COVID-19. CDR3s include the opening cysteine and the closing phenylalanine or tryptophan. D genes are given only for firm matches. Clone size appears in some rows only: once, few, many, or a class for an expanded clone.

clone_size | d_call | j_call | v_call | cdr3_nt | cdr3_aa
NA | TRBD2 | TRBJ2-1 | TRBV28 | TGTGCCAGCAGTTCGGTGGGACTAGCGGGGGGGGGCCAGTTCTTC | CASSSVGLAGGGQFF
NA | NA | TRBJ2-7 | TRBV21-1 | TGTGCCAGCAGAATCAGGGGGCGAGGGTACGAGCAGTACTTC | CASRIRGRGYEQYF
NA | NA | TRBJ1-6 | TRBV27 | TGTGCCAGCAGCCTTACATACGCACCCCATAATTCACCCCTCCACTTT | CASSLTYAPHNSPLHF
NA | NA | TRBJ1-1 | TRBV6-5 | TGTGCCAGCAGGGACCCAGGGGACACTGAAGCTTTCTTT | CASRDPGDTEAFF
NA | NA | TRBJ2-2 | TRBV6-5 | TGTGCCAGCAGTTACGGAGGGGGCGACACCGGGGAGCTGTTTTTT | CASSYGGGDTGELFF
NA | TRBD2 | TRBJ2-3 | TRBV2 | TGTGCCAGCAGGCGGACTAGCGGGGAGGATACGCAGTATTTT | CASRRTSGEDTQYF
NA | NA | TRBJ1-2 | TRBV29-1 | TGCAGCGTTGAAAGGGGAACAGGACATGGCTACACCTTC | CSVERGTGHGYTF
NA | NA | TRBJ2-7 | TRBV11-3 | TGTGCCAGCAGCTTAGATGAGTGGGAGATGAGCTCCTACGAGCAGTACTTC | CASSLDEWEMSSYEQYF
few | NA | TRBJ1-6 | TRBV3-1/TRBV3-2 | TGTGCCAGCAGCCAAGGGGGGTCCTATAATTCACCCCTCCACTTT | CASSQGGSYNSPLHF
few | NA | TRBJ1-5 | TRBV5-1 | TGCGCCAGCAGCTTGGGAGGGACGGCTGACCAGCCCCAGCATTTT | CASSLGGTADQPQHF
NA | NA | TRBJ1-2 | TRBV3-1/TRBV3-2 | TGTGCCAGCAGCCAGGTGGGGGCGCGGGGCTACACCTTC | CASSQVGARGYTF
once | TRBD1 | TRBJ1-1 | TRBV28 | TGTGCCAGCAGTTTTGCAGGGGGAAACACTGAAGCTTTCTTT | CASSFAGGNTEAFF
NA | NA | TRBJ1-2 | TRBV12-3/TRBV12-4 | TGTGCCAGCAGTTGGGACACTAACTATGGCTACACCTTC | CASSWDTNYGYTF
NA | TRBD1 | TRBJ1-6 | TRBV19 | TGTGCCAGTAGTGGAGAGGACAGGGTGAATTCACCCCTCCACTTT | CASSGEDRVNSPLHF
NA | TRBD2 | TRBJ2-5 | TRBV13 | TGTGCCAGCAGCCCGCCAACGGGACTAGCGGGGGACGAGACCCAGTACTTC | CASSPPTGLAGDETQYF
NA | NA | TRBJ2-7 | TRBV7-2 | TGTGCCAGCAGCTCGGACAGATCCTACGAGCAGTACTTC | CASSSDRSYEQYF
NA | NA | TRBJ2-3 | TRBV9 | TGTGCCAGCAGCGTAGGTAATAGCGAGATCACAGATACGCAGTATTTT | CASSVGNSEITDTQYF
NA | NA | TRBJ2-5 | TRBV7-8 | TGTGCCAGCAGCTTAGTAAGCGGAGAGACCCAGTACTTC | CASSLVSGETQYF
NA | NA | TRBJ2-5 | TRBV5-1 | TGCGCCAGCAGCTTGGTCGGTCAGGGGCCGGAGACCCAGTACTTC | CASSLVGQGPETQYF
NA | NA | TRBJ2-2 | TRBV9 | TGTGCCAGCAGCGTAGATATAGGGGGGGGTTCCGGGGAGCTGTTTTTT | CASSVDIGGGSGELFF
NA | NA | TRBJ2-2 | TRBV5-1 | TGCGCCAGCAGCTTGGCGGTAGCCGGGGAGCTGTTTTTT | CASSLAVAGELFF
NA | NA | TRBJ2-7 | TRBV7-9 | TGTGCCAGCAGACCTGGGGAGCCGGACGCGAGCTCCTACGAGCAGTACTTC | CASRPGEPDASSYEQYF
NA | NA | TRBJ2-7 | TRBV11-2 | TGTGCCAGCAGCCCGACAGGTCGGCTAGCTCCTCCGTACTTC | CASSPTGRLAPPYF
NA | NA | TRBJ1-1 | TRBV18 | TGTGCCAGCTCACCCGACGGAATGAACACTGAAGCTTTCTTT | CASSPDGMNTEAFF
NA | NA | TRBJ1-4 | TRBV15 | TGTGCCACCAGCAGAGATGTCGATGAAAAACTGTTTTTT | CATSRDVDEKLFF
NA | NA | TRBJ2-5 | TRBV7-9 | TGTGCCAGCAGCTTAGGTAGGCAGCCTGAAGAGACCCAGTACTTC | CASSLGRQPEETQYF
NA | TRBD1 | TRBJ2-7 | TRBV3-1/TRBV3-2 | TGTGCCAGCAGCCAACGCAGGGGACAGGGCCTACGAGTGCAGTACTTC | CASSQRRGQGLRVQYF
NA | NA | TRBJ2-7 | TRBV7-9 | TGTGCCAGCAGCTTTTACATTTGGGGAAGTCGAATCTACGAGCAGTACTTC | CASSFYIWGSRIYEQYF
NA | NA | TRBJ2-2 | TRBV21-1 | TGTGCCAGCAGCAAACAGGGCACCGGGGAGCTGTTTTTT | CASSKQGTGELFF
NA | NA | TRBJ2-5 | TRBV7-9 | TGTGCCAGCAGCTTAAACGTGGAGACCCAGTACTTC | CASSLNVETQYF
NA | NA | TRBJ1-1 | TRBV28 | TGTGCCAGCAGTTTAGTGAGTGCTCGGGTGGCTTTCTTT | CASSLVSARVAFF
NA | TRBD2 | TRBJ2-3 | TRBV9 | TGTGCCAGCAGCTCCGTTGGGACTAGCGGATCTGTGGATACGCAGTATTTT | CASSSVGTSGSVDTQYF
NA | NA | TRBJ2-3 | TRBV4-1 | TGCGCCAGCAGCCTACGAAAGACAGCGGTCACAGATACGCAGTATTTT | CASSLRKTAVTDTQYF
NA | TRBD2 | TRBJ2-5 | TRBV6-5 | TGTGCCTCCTGCGGGGGGTTACAAGAGACCCAGTACTTC | CASCGGLQETQYF
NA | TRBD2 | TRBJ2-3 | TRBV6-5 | TGTGCCAGCAGTTATACTAGCGCGGTTGTCACAGATACGCAGTATTTT | CASSYTSAVVTDTQYF
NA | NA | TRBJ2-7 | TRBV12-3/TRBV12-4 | TGTGCCAGCAGTTCCGGGTCCACCTACGAGCAGTACTTC | CASSSGSTYEQYF
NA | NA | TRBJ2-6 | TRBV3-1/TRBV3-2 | TGTGCCAGCAGCCAAGATAGTTGGGGGGAAGTCCCTGGGGCCAACGTCCTGACTTTC | CASSQDSWGEVPGANVLTF
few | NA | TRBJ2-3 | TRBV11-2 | TGTGCCAGCAGCTTAACGGGGTTAAACACAGATACGCAGTATTTT | CASSLTGLNTDTQYF
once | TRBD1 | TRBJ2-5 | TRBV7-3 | TGTGCCAGCAGCGCCGGGACAGGGACAGGAGAGACCCAGTACTTC | CASSAGTGTGETQYF
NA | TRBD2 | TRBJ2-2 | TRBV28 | TGTGCCAGCAGTTCCGGAACGCGGGAGACCGGGGAGCTGTTTTTT | CASSSGTRETGELFF
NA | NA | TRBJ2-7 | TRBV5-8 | TGTGCCAGCAGCCTAGCCTACGAGCAGTACTTC | CASSLAYEQYF
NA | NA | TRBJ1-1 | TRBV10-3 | TGTGCCATCAGTGCGACGAACACTGAAGCTTTCTTT | CAISATNTEAFF
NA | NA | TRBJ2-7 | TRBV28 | TGTGCCAGCAGTTCCAGGCGCAGGAGCTCCTACGAGCAGTACTTC | CASSSRRRSSYEQYF
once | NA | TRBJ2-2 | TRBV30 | TGTGCCTGGTGTTTCCGGGGGGCAGCCGGGGAGCTGTTTTTT | CAWCFRGAAGELFF
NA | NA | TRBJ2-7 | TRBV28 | TGTGCCAGCACGCGGGCGGAGGAGCAGTACTTC | CASTRAEEQYF
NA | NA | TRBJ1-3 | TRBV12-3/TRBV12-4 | TGTGCCAGCAGTACAGGGATTGGAAACACCATATATTTT | CASSTGIGNTIYF
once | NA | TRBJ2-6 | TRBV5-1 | TGCGCCAGCAGCTTGCCTGCGGTTAGCTCTGAGGCCAACGTCCTGACTTTC | CASSLPAVSSEANVLTF
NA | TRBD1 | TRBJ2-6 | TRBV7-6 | TGTGCCAGCAGCTTCGGCTCCGGGACAGCCGTCTCTGGGGCCAACGTCCTGACTTTC | CASSFGSGTAVSGANVLTF
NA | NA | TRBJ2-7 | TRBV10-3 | TGTGCCATCAGTGAGTCTTTCGCGTACGAGCAGTACTTC | CAISESFAYEQYF
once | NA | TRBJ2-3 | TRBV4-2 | TGTGCCAGCAGCCAATTCGGGACTCCGAGCACAGATACGCAGTATTTT | CASSQFGTPSTDTQYF
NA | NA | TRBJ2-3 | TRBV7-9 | TGTGCCAGCAAAACAAGCACAGATACGCAGTATTTT | CASKTSTDTQYF
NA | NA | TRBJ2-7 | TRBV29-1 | TGCAGCGTTGGGGGAACAGGATACGAGCAGTACTTC | CSVGGTGYEQYF
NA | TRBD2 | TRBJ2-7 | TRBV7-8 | TGTGCCAGCAGCTCATATAGCGGGAGTGGCCTCTACGAGCAGTACTTC | CASSSYSGSGLYEQYF
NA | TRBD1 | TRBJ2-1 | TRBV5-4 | TGTGCCAGCAGCTACCGAGGGGGCGGTGGACACAATGAGCAGTTCTTC | CASSYRGGGGHNEQFF
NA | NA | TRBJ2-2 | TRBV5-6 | TGTGCCAGCAGCTTTAGGAACACCGGGGAGCTGTTTTTT | CASSFRNTGELFF
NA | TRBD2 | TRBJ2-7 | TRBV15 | TGTGCCACCAGCAGGCGGGAGAGCTCCTACGAGCAGTACTTC | CATSRRESSYEQYF
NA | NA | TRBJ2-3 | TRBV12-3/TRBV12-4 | TGTGCCAGCACCCCGAGCGCAGATACGCAGTATTTT | CASTPSADTQYF